A selection of T cell receptor beta chains follows, all from one sample in a study of blood T cell repertoires in COVID-19. Profiled with immunoSEQ multiplex PCR; TCRdb holds only in-frame clones, not every one. The sample has approximately 120,000 clones, 88% seen once. Sample: peripheral blood. Receptors were obtained from a man aged 50 to 59 with acute or convalescent COVID-19. The CDR3 runs from the conserved cysteine through the conserved F or W. D genes are given only for firm matches. Not every row has a clone size; where given, it reads once, few, many or a size class.

d_call j_call v_call clone_size cdr3_nt cdr3_aa
. TRBJ1-1 TRBV5-6 . TGTGCCAGCAGCTTCACGGACAGATTGAACACTGAAGCTTTCTTT CASSFTDRLNTEAFF
. TRBJ2-1 TRBV5-4 few TGTGCCGGTCAGGAGGGAAGCTCCTACAATGAGCAGTTCTTC CAGQEGSSYNEQFF
. TRBJ2-3 TRBV11-3 . TGTGCCAGCAGCTCCCTAGACAGGCCCGATACGCAGTATTTT CASSSLDRPDTQYF
TRBD2 TRBJ2-4 TRBV4-3 . TGCGCCAGCAGCCAAGTGCGGGGGAGGGCCTCGGCCAAAAACATTCAGTACTTC CASSQVRGRASAKNIQYF
TRBD1 TRBJ2-2 TRBV5-1 . TGCGCCAGCAGCGACAGGGACACGGCGGACACCGGGGAGCTGTTTTTT CASSDRDTADTGELFF
. TRBJ2-2 TRBV11-3 once TGTGCCAGCAGCTTCGTCAGGGGAGTCACCGGGGAGCTGTTTTTT CASSFVRGVTGELFF
. TRBJ1-4 TRBV7-9 . TGTGCCAGCAGCCCGCCATGGACAGCGGAAAAACTGTTTTTT CASSPPWTAEKLFF
. TRBJ2-3 TRBV19 few TGTGCCAGTAGTATAGGGGCCAAAGATACGCAGTATTTT CASSIGAKDTQYF
TRBD1 TRBJ1-1 TRBV6-5 . TGTGCCAGTAGACAGGGACACACTGAAGCTTTCTTT CASRQGHTEAFF
TRBD2 TRBJ2-7 TRBV19 . TGTGCCAGTAGTATAAAACGGGGGGAATTCAGCTACGAGCAGTACTTC CASSIKRGEFSYEQYF
. TRBJ1-6 TRBV9 . TGTGCCAGCAGCGTAGATCCCAATAATTCACCCCTCCACTTT CASSVDPNNSPLHF
. TRBJ1-5 TRBV27 . TGTGCCAGCAGTTTGGGGAGGGCTAGCAATCAGCCCCAGCATTTT CASSLGRASNQPQHF
. TRBJ1-1 TRBV19 . TGTGCCAGTAGTATAGTTGGGGGCCTAAAGACTGAAGCTTTCTTT CASSIVGGLKTEAFF
. TRBJ2-7 TRBV3-1/TRBV3-2 . TGTGCCAGCAGCCAAGGAGGACTCGAGCAGTACTTC CASSQGGLEQYF
. TRBJ1-1 TRBV4-1 . TGCGCCAGCAGCCAAGAGTGGACATCTGCCCCTGAAGCTTTCTTT CASSQEWTSAPEAFF
. TRBJ1-2 TRBV18 . TGTGCCAGCTCACCCCACGGGGAAAGCTACACCTTC CASSPHGESYTF
. TRBJ2-1 TRBV11-3 . TGTGCCAGCAGCCCACAGGGTATAGGGAACAATGAGCAGTTCTTC CASSPQGIGNNEQFF
. TRBJ1-5 TRBV19 . TGTGCCAGTAGTATTCCCAGAGACTATCAGCCCCAGCATTTT CASSIPRDYQPQHF
. TRBJ1-2 TRBV4-2 . TGTGCCAGCAGCCAAGATGTTGCTACCCTTTATGGCTACACCTTC CASSQDVATLYGYTF
TRBD1 TRBJ1-3 TRBV5-1 few TGCGCCAGCAGCTTGGGGGACAGGGCGTCAGGAAACACCATATATTTT CASSLGDRASGNTIYF
. TRBJ2-1 TRBV14 . TGTGCCAGCAGCCGATCCAGGGTGGGTGAGCAGTTCTTC CASSRSRVGEQFF
. TRBJ2-3 TRBV3-1/TRBV3-2 . TGTGCCAGCAGCGGACAAGCTCGGGTTAGCACAGATACGCAGTATTTT CASSGQARVSTDTQYF
TRBD1 TRBJ2-7 TRBV5-1 . TGCGCCAGCAGGAGGGCCGGGACAGGGGGTCACTACGAGCAGTACTTC CASRRAGTGGHYEQYF
TRBD2 TRBJ2-5 TRBV12-5 . TGTGCTAGTGGACAGCGGGGCTACCAAGAGACCCAGTACTTC CASGQRGYQETQYF
. TRBJ2-7 TRBV18 . TGTGCCAGCTCACCACATCTCGGTGGCGAGCAGTACTTC CASSPHLGGEQYF
. TRBJ2-5 TRBV12-3/TRBV12-4 . TGTGCCAGCAGCACGTCCCGGGGAGAGACCCAGTACTTC CASSTSRGETQYF
. TRBJ1-2 TRBV19 . TGTGCCAGTAGGGACTCCGTCCAAGCTAGCTATGGCTACACCTTC CASRDSVQASYGYTF
TRBD2 TRBJ2-1 TRBV6-4 . TGTGCCAGCAGTGACTCCCCGTTATCGTTCGGTCCTAGCGGGTTTGAAAGCTCCTACAATGAGCAGTTCTTC CASSDSPLSFGPSGFESSYNEQFF
. TRBJ2-1 TRBV11-3 once TGTGCCAGCAGCTCCCAGGGCGGGGCCAACAATGAGCAGTTCTTC CASSSQGGANNEQFF
. TRBJ2-5 TRBV5-6 . TGTGCCAGCAGTATTGTTCCGCAGGCGTTATGGGAGACCCAGTACTTC CASSIVPQALWETQYF
. TRBJ1-1 TRBV4-3 . TGCGCCAGCAGCCCGTCTGCCGGGGTTTACACTGAAGCTTTCTTT CASSPSAGVYTEAFF
. TRBJ2-5 TRBV11-2 . TGTGCCAGCAGCCGGGGGATCGGTGTGGAGACCCAGTACTTC CASSRGIGVETQYF
. TRBJ1-6 TRBV2 . TGTGCCAGCAGTTCGCAGGGAAGAGATAATTCACCCCTCCACTTT CASSSQGRDNSPLHF
. TRBJ2-7 TRBV29-1 . TGCAGCGTTGAAGGGCCCGGGGAGCAGTACTTC CSVEGPGEQYF
TRBD2 TRBJ2-7 TRBV2 . TGTGCCAGCAGTAGGACTAGCGGCAGCTCGGAGCAGTACTTC CASSRTSGSSEQYF
. TRBJ1-2 TRBV2 . TGTGCCAGCAGTGAAGAGACCGCGGCGGGTGGCTACACCTTC CASSEETAAGGYTF
TRBD1 TRBJ2-5 TRBV12-3/TRBV12-4 . TGTGCCAGCACTCCGGGACAGGGAGTGACCCAGTACTTC CASTPGQGVTQYF
TRBD2 TRBJ2-7 TRBV7-2 . TGTGCCAGCAGCCGCCTAGCGGGAAGCTCCTACGAGCAGTACTTC CASSRLAGSSYEQYF
TRBD2 TRBJ2-1 TRBV19 . TGTGCCAGTACATATAGCGGGAGGGCCTACAATGAGCAGTTCTTC CASTYSGRAYNEQFF
TRBD1 TRBJ2-2 TRBV6-2/TRBV6-3 once TGTGCCAGCAGTTTCTCCGGGACAGCCGGCACCGGGGAGCTGTTTTTT CASSFSGTAGTGELFF
. TRBJ2-1 TRBV19 . TGTGCCAGTAGTAGTCGTATCAATGAGCAGTTCTTC CASSSRINEQFF
TRBD1 TRBJ1-2 TRBV6-5 . TGTGCCAGCAGTTTCGGACAGGGGGGGAGTAGGAATGGCTACACCTTC CASSFGQGGSRNGYTF
TRBD1 TRBJ1-1 TRBV7-2 . TGTGCCAGCAGCTCAAACAGGGGGTTAAAGTGGGACACTGAAGCTTTCTTT CASSSNRGLKWDTEAFF
TRBD1 TRBJ1-2 TRBV5-6 once TGTGCCAGCAGCTTTCCTGGACAGGGGTTGTTGAATGGCTACACCTTC CASSFPGQGLLNGYTF
TRBD2 TRBJ2-3 TRBV5-1 . TGCGCCAGCAGCGACACCGATCGGGGGTTGGTACTAGCGGGAGTAAGCACAGATACGCAGTATTTT CASSDTDRGLVLAGVSTDTQYF
. TRBJ2-3 TRBV6-1 . TGTGCCAGCAGTGAAATATTTTCTAGCACAGATACGCAGTATTTT CASSEIFSSTDTQYF
TRBD1 TRBJ1-1 TRBV18 . TGTGCCAGCTCACGGGAAGGACAGGGCGTCACTGAAGCTTTCTTT CASSREGQGVTEAFF
TRBD2 TRBJ2-1 TRBV29-1 few TGCAGCGTTCAGGGACTAGCGATTTACAATGAGCAGTTCTTC CSVQGLAIYNEQFF
. TRBJ2-7 TRBV27 few TGTGCCAGCAGTTTACTCGGTGGAGGCAGCTACGAGCAGTACTTC CASSLLGGGSYEQYF
TRBD1 TRBJ1-4 TRBV4-1 . TGCGCCAGCAGCCCCGGACAGGGTGTCACTAATGAAAAACTGTTTTTT CASSPGQGVTNEKLFF
. TRBJ2-1 TRBV19 . TGTGCCAGTAGCATGGACAGATTCGGTGAGCAGTTCTTC CASSMDRFGEQFF
. TRBJ2-3 TRBV4-1 . TGCGCCAGCACATCAGGGGTTAATGAAGATACGCAGTATTTT CASTSGVNEDTQYF
. TRBJ2-1 TRBV7-9 once TGTGCCAGCAGCTTAGGAGGGGGACGCGTGCACCTTGAGCAGTTCTTC CASSLGGGRVHLEQFF